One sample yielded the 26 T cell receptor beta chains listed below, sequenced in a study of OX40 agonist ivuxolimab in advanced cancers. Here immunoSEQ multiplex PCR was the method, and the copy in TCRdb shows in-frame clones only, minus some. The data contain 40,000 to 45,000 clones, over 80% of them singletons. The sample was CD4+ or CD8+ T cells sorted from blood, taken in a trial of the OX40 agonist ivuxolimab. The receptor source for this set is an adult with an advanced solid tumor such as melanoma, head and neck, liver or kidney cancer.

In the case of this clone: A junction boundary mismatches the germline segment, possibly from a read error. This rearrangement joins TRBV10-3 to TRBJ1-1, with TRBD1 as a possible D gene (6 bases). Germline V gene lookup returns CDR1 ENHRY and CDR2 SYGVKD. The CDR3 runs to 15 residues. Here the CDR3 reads CAMSAGAVRNTEAFF. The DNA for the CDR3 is TGTGCCATGAGTGCAGGGGCCGTTAGGAACACTGAAGCTTTCTTT.

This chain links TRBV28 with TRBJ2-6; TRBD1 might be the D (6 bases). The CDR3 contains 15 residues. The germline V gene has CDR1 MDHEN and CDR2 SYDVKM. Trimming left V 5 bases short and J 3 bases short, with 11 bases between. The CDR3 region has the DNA TGTGCCAGCAGTAAGGACAGATATGGGGCCAACGTCCTGACTTTC. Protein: CASSKDRYGANVLTF. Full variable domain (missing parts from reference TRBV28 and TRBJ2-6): DVKVTQSSRYLVKRTGEKVFLECVQDMDHENMFWYRQDPGLGLRLIYFSYDVKMKEKGDIPEGYSVSREKKERFSLILESASTNQTSMYLCASSKDRYGANVLTFGAGSRLTVL.

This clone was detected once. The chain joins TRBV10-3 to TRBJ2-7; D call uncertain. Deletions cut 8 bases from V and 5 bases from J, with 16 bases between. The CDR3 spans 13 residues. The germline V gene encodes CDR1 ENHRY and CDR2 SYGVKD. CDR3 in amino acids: CAIQALGSNEQYF. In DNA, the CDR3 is TGTGCCATCCAAGCGCTAGGGTCCAACGAGCAGTACTTC.

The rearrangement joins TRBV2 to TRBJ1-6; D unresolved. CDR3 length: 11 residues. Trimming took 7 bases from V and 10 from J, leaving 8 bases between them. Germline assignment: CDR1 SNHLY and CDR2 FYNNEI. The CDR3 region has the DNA TGTGCCAGCACCCTGAGGTCACCCCTCCACTTT. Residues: CASTLRSPLHF.

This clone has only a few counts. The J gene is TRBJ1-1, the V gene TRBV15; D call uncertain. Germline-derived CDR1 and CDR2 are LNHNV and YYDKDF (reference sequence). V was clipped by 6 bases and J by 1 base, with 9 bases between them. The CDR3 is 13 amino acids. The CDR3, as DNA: TGTGCCACCAGTGCGGTGGGGAACACTGAAGCTTTCTTT. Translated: CATSAVGNTEAFF.

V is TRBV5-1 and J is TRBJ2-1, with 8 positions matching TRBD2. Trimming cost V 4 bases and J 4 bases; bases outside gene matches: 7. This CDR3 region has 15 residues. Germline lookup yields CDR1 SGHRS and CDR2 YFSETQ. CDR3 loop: CASSTGTSRYNEQFF. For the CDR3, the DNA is TGCGCCAGCAGCACCGGGACTAGTAGGTACAATGAGCAGTTCTTC.

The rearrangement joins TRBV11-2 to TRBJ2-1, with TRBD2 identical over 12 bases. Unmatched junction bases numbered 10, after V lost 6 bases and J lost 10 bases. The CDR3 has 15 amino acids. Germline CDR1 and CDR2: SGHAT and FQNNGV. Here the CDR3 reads CASRPTSGRRGEQFF. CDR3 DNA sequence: TGTGCCAGCAGACCTACTAGCGGGAGGAGGGGAGAGCAGTTCTTC.

CDR3: CASSFVTPPAGQETQYF. The CDR3, as DNA: TGTGCCAGCAGTTTCGTAACCCCCCCCGCGGGACAAGAGACCCAGTACTTC. The V and J genes are TRBV28 and TRBJ2-5, with a tentative D call TRBD2 (6 bases). Germline CDR1 and CDR2: MDHEN and SYDVKM. V dropped 3 bases and J dropped 2 bases, with 19 bases sitting between them. The CDR3 totals 17 residues.

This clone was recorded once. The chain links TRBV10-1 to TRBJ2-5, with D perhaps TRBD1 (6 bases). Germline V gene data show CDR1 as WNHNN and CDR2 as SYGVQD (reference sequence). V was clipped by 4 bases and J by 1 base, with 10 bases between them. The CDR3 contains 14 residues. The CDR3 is CASSGGTPQETQYF. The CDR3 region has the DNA TGCGCCAGCAGTGGGGGGACACCCCAAGAGACCCAGTACTTC.

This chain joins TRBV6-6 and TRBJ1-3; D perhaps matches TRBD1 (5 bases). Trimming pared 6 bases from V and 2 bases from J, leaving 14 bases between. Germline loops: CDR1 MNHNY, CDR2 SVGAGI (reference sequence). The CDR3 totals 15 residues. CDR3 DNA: TGTGCCAGCAGACCCCCCGGGGGAACTGGAAACACCATATATTTT. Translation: CASRPPGGTGNTIYF.

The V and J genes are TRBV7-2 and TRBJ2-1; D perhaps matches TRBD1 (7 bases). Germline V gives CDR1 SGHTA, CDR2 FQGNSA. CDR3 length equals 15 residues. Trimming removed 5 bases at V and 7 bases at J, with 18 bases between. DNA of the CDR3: TGTGCCAGCAGCCGCGACAGGGTTGGGGGGAATGAGCAGTTCTTC. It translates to CASSRDRVGGNEQFF.

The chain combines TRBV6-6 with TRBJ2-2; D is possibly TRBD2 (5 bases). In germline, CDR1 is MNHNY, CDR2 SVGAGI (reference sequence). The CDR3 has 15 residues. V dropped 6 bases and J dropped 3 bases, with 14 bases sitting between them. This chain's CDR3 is CASRAYQRDTGELFF. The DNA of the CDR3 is TGTGCCAGCAGAGCCTACCAGAGGGACACCGGGGAGCTGTTTTTT.

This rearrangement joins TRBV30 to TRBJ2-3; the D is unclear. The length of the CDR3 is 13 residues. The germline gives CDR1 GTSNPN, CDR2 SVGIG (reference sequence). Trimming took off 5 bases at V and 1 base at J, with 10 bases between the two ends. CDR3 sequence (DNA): TGTGCCTGGGGGGTCCTAGGCACAGATACGCAGTATTTT. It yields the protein CAWGVLGTDTQYF.

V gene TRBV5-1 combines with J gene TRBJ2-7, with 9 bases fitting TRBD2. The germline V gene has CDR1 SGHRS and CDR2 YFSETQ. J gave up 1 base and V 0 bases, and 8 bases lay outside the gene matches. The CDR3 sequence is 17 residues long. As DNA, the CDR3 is TGCGCCAGCAGCTTGGTACCTAGCGGGAAGGCGTCCTACGAGCAGTACTTC. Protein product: CASSLVPSGKASYEQYF. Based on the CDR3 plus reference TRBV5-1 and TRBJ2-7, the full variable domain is KAGVTQTPRYLIKTRGQQVTLSCSPISGHRSVSWYQQTPGQGLQFLFEYFSETQRNKGNFPGRFSGRQFSNSRSEMNVSTLELGDSALYLCASSLVPSGKASYEQYFGPGTRLTVT.

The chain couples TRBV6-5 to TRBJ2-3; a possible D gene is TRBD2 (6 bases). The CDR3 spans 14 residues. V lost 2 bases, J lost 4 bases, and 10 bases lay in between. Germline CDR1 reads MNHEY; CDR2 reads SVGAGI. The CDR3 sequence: CASSYQLAADTQYF. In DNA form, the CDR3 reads TGTGCCAGCAGTTACCAATTAGCGGCAGATACGCAGTATTTT.

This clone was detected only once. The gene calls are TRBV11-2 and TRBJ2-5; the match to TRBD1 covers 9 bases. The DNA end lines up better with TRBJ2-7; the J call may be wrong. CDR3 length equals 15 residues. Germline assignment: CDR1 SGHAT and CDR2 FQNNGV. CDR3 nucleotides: TGTGCCAGCAGCTTAGAGGGGACAGGGTTATACGAGCAGTACTTC. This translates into CASSLEGTGLYEQYF.

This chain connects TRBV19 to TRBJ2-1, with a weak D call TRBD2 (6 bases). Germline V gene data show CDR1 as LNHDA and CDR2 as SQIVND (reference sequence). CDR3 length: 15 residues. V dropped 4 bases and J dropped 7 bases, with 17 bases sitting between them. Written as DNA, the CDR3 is TGTGCCAGTAGTACTCGGGGAGGCCAACCGAATGAGCAGTTCTTC. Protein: CASSTRGGQPNEQFF. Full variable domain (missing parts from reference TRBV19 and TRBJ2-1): DGGITQSPKYLFRKEGQNVTLSCEQNLNHDAMYWYRQDPGQGLRLIYYSQIVNDFQKGDIAEGYSVSREKKESFPLTVTSAQKNPTAFYLCASSTRGGQPNEQFFGPGTRLTVL.

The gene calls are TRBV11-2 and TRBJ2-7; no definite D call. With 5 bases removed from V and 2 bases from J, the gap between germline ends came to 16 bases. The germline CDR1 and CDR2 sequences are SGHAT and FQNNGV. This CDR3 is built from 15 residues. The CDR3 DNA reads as TGTGCCAGCAGCCCCCGGGTCGTTGGCGCCTACGAGCAGTACTTC. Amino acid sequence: CASSPRVVGAYEQYF.

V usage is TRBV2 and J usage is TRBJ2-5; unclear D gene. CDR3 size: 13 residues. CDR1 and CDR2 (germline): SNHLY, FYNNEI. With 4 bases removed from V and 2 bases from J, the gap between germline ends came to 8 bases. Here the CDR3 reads CASSGGPQETQYF. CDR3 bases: TGTGCCAGCAGTGGGGGTCCGCAAGAGACCCAGTACTTC.

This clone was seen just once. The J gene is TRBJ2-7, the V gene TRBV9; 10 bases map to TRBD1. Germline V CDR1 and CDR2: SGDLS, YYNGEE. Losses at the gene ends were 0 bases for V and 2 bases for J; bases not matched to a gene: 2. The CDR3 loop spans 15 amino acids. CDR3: CASSVEGTGAYEQYF. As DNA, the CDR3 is TGTGCCAGCAGCGTAGAGGGGACAGGGGCCTACGAGCAGTACTTC.

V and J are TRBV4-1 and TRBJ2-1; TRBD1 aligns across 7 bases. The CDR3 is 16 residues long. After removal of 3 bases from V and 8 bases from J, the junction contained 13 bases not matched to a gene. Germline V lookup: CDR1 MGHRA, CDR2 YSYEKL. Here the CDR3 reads CASSHPRQGFAHEQFF. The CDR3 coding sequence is TGCGCCAGCAGCCACCCCCGACAGGGATTTGCCCATGAGCAGTTCTTC.

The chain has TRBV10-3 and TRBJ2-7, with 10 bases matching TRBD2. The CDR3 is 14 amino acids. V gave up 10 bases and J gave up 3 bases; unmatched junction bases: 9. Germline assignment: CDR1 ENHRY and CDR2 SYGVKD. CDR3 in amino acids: CATSVLAGDYEQYF. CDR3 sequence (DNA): TGTGCCACCTCGGTCCTAGCGGGAGACTACGAGCAGTACTTC.

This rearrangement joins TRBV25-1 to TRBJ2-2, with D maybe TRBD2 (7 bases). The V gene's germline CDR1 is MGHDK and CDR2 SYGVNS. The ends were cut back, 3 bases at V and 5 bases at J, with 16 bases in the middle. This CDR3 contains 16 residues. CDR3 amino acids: CASSEFGGLGTGELFF. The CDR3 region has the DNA TGTGCCAGCAGTGAGTTCGGGGGGCTGGGGACCGGGGAGCTGTTTTTT.

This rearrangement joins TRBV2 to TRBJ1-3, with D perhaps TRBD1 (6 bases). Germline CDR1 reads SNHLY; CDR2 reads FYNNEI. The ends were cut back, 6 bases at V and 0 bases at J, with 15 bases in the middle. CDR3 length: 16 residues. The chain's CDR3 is CASSPRRGISGNTIYF. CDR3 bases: TGTGCCAGCAGCCCCCGGAGGGGGATCTCTGGAAACACCATATATTTT.

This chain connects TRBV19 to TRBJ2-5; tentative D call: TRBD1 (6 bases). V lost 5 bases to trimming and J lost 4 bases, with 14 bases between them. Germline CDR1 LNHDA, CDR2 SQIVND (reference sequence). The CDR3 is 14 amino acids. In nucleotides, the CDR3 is TGTGCCAGTAGTCCGGACTGGGGGCGAGAGACCCAGTACTTC. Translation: CASSPDWGRETQYF.

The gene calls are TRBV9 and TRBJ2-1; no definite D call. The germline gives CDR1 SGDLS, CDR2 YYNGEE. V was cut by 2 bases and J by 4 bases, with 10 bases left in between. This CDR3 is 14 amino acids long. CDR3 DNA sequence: TGTGCCAGCAGCGTCATGAAGGGATACAATGAGCAGTTCTTC. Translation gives CASSVMKGYNEQFF.